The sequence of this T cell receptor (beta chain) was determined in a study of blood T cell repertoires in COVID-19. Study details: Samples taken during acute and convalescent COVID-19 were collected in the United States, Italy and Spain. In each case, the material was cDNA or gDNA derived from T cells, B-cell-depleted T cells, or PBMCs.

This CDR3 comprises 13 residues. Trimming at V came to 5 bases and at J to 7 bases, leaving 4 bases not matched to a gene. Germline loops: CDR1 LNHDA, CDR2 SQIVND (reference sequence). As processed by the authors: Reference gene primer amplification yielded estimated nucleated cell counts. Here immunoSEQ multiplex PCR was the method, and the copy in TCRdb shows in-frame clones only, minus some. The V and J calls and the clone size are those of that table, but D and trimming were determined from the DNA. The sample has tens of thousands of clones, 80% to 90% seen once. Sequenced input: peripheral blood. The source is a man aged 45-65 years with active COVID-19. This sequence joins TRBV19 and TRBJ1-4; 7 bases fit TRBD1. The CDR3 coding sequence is TGTGCCAGTAGTCCCGGGACAGTTGAAAAACTGTTTTTT. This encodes CASSPGTVEKLFF.